Listed here are 3 T cell receptor beta chains from one sample, sequenced in a study of blood T cell repertoires in COVID-19. Assay used: immunoSEQ multiplex PCR; TCRdb lists only in-frame clones, some missing. Of around 270,000 clones in the sample, 87% were seen once. The sample consisted of peripheral blood. These receptors all stem from a woman in her 50s with acute or convalescent COVID-19.

The genes are TRBV27 and TRBJ1-1; D not resolved. The germline V gene encodes CDR1 MNHEY and CDR2 SMNVEV (reference sequence). The ends were cut back, 3 bases at V and 3 bases at J, with 8 bases in the middle. The CDR3 contains 13 residues. The CDR3 DNA sequence: TGTGCCAGCAGTTTTGCGCCTTACACTGAAGCTTTCTTT. It is translated as CASSFAPYTEAFF.

As to this clone: Other DNA sequences from this sample encode an identical CDR3 as well. V gene TRBV18 combines with J gene TRBJ1-1; D is perhaps TRBD1 (5 bases). Between the trimmed V and J ends, which lost 2 bases and 6 bases, there was a span of 10 bases. Germline lookup yields CDR1 KGHSH and CDR2 LQKENI. There are 13 residues in the CDR3. The DNA of the CDR3 is TGTGCCAGCTCACCATTAGAAGGGGCTGAAGCTTTCTTT. This codes for CASSPLEGAEAFF.

This clone was seen a single time. The V gene is TRBV11-3, the J gene TRBJ2-1; no reliable D call. The CDR3 is 15 residues long. V was cut by 5 bases and J by 6 bases, with 17 bases left in between. Germline-derived CDR1 and CDR2 are SGHNT and YENEEA. The CDR3 is CASSPRHLVGNEQFF. CDR3 bases: TGTGCCAGCAGCCCACGACATCTGGTGGGCAATGAGCAGTTCTTC.